The clone carrying this TCR beta chain occurred a few times. Its target is not known. Using its own MiXCR run on the 5' RACE reads, TCRdb lists one record per CDR3 protein. The table has 460,000 or so distinct CDR3 sequences, about 14% seen once. These data originate in a study of identical twins. Study-wide points: Invariant MAIT and iNKT cells could partly confound zero-insertion analyses.

The CDR3 totals 20 residues. The ends were cut back, 1 base at V and 3 bases at J, with 28 bases in the middle. CDR1 is LNHNV, CDR2 YYDKDF, per germline (reference sequence). These records were also assigned to another study, of yellow fever vaccine responses in identical twins.

This chain links TRBV15 with TRBJ2-7, with a weak D call TRBD1 (7 bases). Sequencing was carried out using CD4+ T cells sorted from blood. The receptor's source is a woman aged 18-29 years in good health. The CDR3 nucleotides read TGTGCCACCAGCAGAGTCGTCCGTGGAGGGGGCTTTTCTTTGTTCTACGAGCAGTACTTC. This translates into CATSRVVRGGGFSLFYEQYF.